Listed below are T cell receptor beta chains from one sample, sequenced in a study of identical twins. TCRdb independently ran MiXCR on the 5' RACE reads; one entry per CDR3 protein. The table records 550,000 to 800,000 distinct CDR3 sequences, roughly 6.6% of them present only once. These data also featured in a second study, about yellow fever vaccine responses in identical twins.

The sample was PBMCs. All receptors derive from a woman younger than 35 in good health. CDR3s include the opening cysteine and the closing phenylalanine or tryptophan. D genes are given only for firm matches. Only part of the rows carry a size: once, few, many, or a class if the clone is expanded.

TGTGCCAGCAGCCCTCACCCTCGACTAGCGGAGTACAATGAGCAGTTCTTC | CASSPHPRLAEYNEQFF | few | 17 | TRBJ2-1 | TRBD2 | TRBV7-9
TGCGCCAGCAGCTTGGGGTCTGTTAACACCGGGGAGCTGTTTTTT | CASSLGSVNTGELFF | many | 15 | TRBJ2-2 | - | TRBV5-1
TGTGCCAGTGGGGGAGAGACCCAGTACTTC | CASGGETQYF | many | 10 | TRBJ2-5 | - | TRBV14
TGTGCCAGCAGCGTAGCTGTGGCTAGCGGGGGGAATGAGCAGTTCTTC | CASSVAVASGGNEQFF | many | 16 | TRBJ2-1 | TRBD2 | TRBV9
TGTGCCAGCAGTCGGGCAGGGAAGGGATCCTACGAGCAGTACTTC | CASSRAGKGSYEQYF | - | 15 | TRBJ2-7 | - | TRBV12-3/TRBV12-4
TGCGCCAGCAGTCAATCGGACGAGCAGTTCTTC | CASSQSDEQFF | - | 11 | TRBJ2-1 | - | TRBV23-1
TGTGCCACCGGGGGACCAACCTACGAGCAGTACTTC | CATGGPTYEQYF | few | 12 | TRBJ2-7 | - | TRBV7-9
TGTGCCACCAGTGAACATGGACAGGTTAACACCGGGGAGCTGTTTTTT | CATSEHGQVNTGELFF | - | 16 | TRBJ2-2 | TRBD1 | TRBV24-1
TGTGCCAGCAGTTACCTCGGGGCAGGGAACACTGAAGCTTTCTTT | CASSYLGAGNTEAFF | many | 15 | TRBJ1-1 | - | TRBV6-5
TGTGCCAGCAGGGAGAGTTCACCCCTCCACTTT | CASRESSPLHF | - | 11 | TRBJ1-6 | - | TRBV7-8
TGTGCCAGCAGCTTTAGTACAGCCAATACGCAGTATTTT | CASSFSTANTQYF | many | 13 | TRBJ2-3 | - | TRBV7-2
TGTGCCAGCAGTTACACGATGAGGACGAACACTGAAGCTTTCTTT | CASSYTMRTNTEAFF | many | 15 | TRBJ1-1 | - | TRBV6-5
TGTGCCAGCAGCGGAGGTCGAATGACAGGGGGCGCTTCCGGGGAGCTGTTTTTT | CASSGGRMTGGASGELFF | - | 18 | TRBJ2-2 | TRBD1 | TRBV5-5
TGTGCCAGTTCACCGGGACAGGTCTACCAAGAGACCCAGTACTTC | CASSPGQVYQETQYF | - | 15 | TRBJ2-5 | TRBD1 | TRBV7-9
TGTGCCAGCAGCCACAACACAGGGGGAGAACAGCCCCAGCATTTT | CASSHNTGGEQPQHF | few | 15 | TRBJ1-5 | TRBD1 | TRBV2
TGTGCCAGCAGCCAAGACCAGACAGATAATGAAAAACTGTTTTTT | CASSQDQTDNEKLFF | few | 15 | TRBJ1-4 | - | TRBV4-2
TGTGCCAGCAGCCCCGGACAGGTTCTTAATTCACCCCTCCACTTT | CASSPGQVLNSPLHF | - | 15 | TRBJ1-6 | TRBD1 | TRBV3-1
TGCGCCAGCAGCTTGACAGGGCTCAGCAATCAGCCCCAGCATTTT | CASSLTGLSNQPQHF | - | 15 | TRBJ1-5 | - | TRBV5-1
TGCAGCGTTTCAGCGGGACCCACCTACGAGCAGTACTTC | CSVSAGPTYEQYF | - | 13 | TRBJ2-7 | TRBD2 | TRBV29-1
TGTGCCATCAGTGATTTCCGGGGGGGCCTCTACAATGAGCAGTTCTTC | CAISDFRGGLYNEQFF | few | 16 | TRBJ2-1 | TRBD2 | TRBV10-3
TGTGCCAGCAGCCGACGTAGACTAGGCTACTACGAGCAGTACTTC | CASSRRRLGYYEQYF | few | 15 | TRBJ2-7 | - | TRBV28
TGCGCCAGCAGTGAGGCGGCGGGGACCCAAGAGACCCAGTACTTC | CASSEAAGTQETQYF | - | 15 | TRBJ2-5 | - | TRBV10-1
TGTGCCAGCAATCTAGCGGGGGGTGGAGCCGGGGAGCTGTTTTTT | CASNLAGGGAGELFF | many | 15 | TRBJ2-2 | TRBD2 | TRBV6-1
TGTGCCAGCAGCTCCCTCGGGGTCCAGCCCCAGCATTTT | CASSSLGVQPQHF | many | 13 | TRBJ1-5 | - | TRBV7-2
TGCGCCAGCAGCCAAGAGGCCAGGACGGTAAGCAATCAGCCCCAGCATTTT | CASSQEARTVSNQPQHF | few | 17 | TRBJ1-5 | - | TRBV4-1
TGTGCCAGCAGCCGCCTGACAGGGGTCGGCTCCTACAATGAGCAGTTCTTC | CASSRLTGVGSYNEQFF | many | 17 | TRBJ2-1 | TRBD1 | TRBV7-9
TGTGCCAGCAGCTCGAGCCCGGGTAGCAATCAGCCCCAGCATTTT | CASSSSPGSNQPQHF | many | 15 | TRBJ1-5 | - | TRBV12-3/TRBV12-4
TGTGCCAGCAGTTGGGGGGGGAGGAACACTGAAGCTTTCTTT | CASSWGGRNTEAFF | few | 14 | TRBJ1-1 | - | TRBV28
TGTGCCAGCAGCCGGACTAGCGGGAGTAGGGAAAACATTCAGTACTTC | CASSRTSGSRENIQYF | - | 16 | TRBJ2-4 | TRBD2 | TRBV7-6
TGTGCCATCGGGGACTATGGCTACACCTTC | CAIGDYGYTF | few | 10 | TRBJ1-2 | - | TRBV10-3
TGTGCCAGCAGTTTATCCCCAGACTGGGGGACCCAGTACTTC | CASSLSPDWGTQYF | many | 14 | TRBJ2-5 | - | TRBV27
TGTGCCAGCAGTCCTCCCCCGGGACTAGCGGCTTACAATGAGCAGTTCTTC | CASSPPPGLAAYNEQFF | - | 17 | TRBJ2-1 | TRBD2 | TRBV12-3/TRBV12-4
TGTGCCAGCAGCAACTTGTGGGCCTCTGGGGCCAACGTCCTGACTTTC | CASSNLWASGANVLTF | - | 16 | TRBJ2-6 | - | TRBV14
TGTGCCAGCAGTGGACTGGCGGTGAACACCGGGGAGCTGTTTTTT | CASSGLAVNTGELFF | many | 15 | TRBJ2-2 | - | TRBV2
TGTGCCAGCAGACTTAAGGTCCCCGATAACACCGGGGAGCTGTTTTTT | CASRLKVPDNTGELFF | few | 16 | TRBJ2-2 | - | TRBV6-1
TGTGCCAGCAGCCTTGGTCGCTGGGAGCAGTACTTC | CASSLGRWEQYF | few | 12 | TRBJ2-7 | - | TRBV3-1
TGTGCCAGCAGCCAATCACCCGGGGGCTATGGCTACACCTTC | CASSQSPGGYGYTF | many | 14 | TRBJ1-2 | - | TRBV16
TGCAGTGCTAGAGCCGCGGGGCTAGCTTTGGCAGATACGCAGTATTTT | CSARAAGLALADTQYF | - | 16 | TRBJ2-3 | - | TRBV20-1
TGTGCCAGCAGTTCTACCTGGTACGAGCAGTACTTC | CASSSTWYEQYF | many | 12 | TRBJ2-7 | - | TRBV12-3/TRBV12-4
TGTGCCAGCAGCTTAGTTTGGGGGGGAGTAGGTAATGAGCAGTTCTTC | CASSLVWGGVGNEQFF | - | 16 | TRBJ2-1 | TRBD2 | TRBV7-8